A selection of T cell receptor beta chains follows, all from one sample in a study of T-cell memory formation after mild COVID-19. TCRdb reanalysed the 5' RACE reads using MiXCR and keeps one entry per CDR3 protein. In the table there are 170,000 or so distinct CDR3 sequences, 20% to 25% of which are singletons. The sequencing input was PBMCs or a T cell subset sorted from them (not recorded which). The receptors stem from an adult woman who had mild COVID-19 (a few samples of this study predate the infection). Cell type and time point are not known. The CDR3 runs from the conserved cysteine through the conserved F or W. Not all rows give a size; the values are once, few, many and, for expanded clones, a class.

V gene: TRBV29-1; J gene: TRBJ1-2; clone size: NA; CDR3 protein: CSVPAGLYGYTF
V gene: TRBV27; J gene: TRBJ2-7; clone size: few; CDR3 protein: CASSLAGATYEQYF
V gene: TRBV20-1; J gene: TRBJ1-1; clone size: NA; CDR3 protein: CSAREADSYTEAFF
V gene: TRBV5-6; J gene: TRBJ1-2; clone size: few; CDR3 protein: CASSPGQGFEGYTF
V gene: TRBV5-1; J gene: TRBJ2-3; clone size: NA; CDR3 protein: CASSLVSGDTDTQYF
V gene: TRBV4-2; J gene: TRBJ2-7; clone size: NA; CDR3 protein: CASSQGLASEQYF
V gene: TRBV7-9; J gene: TRBJ2-1; clone size: many; CDR3 protein: CASSLQVNEQFF
V gene: TRBV5-1; J gene: TRBJ1-2; clone size: few; CDR3 protein: CASSYDRPYGYTF
V gene: TRBV28; J gene: TRBJ2-5; clone size: NA; CDR3 protein: CASSHSRGTGVGQETQYF
V gene: TRBV30; J gene: TRBJ2-7; clone size: NA; CDR3 protein: CAWSQSGQGVLSYEQYF
V gene: TRBV9; J gene: TRBJ1-1; clone size: few; CDR3 protein: CASTTEGGRITEAFF
V gene: TRBV29-1; J gene: TRBJ1-1; clone size: few; CDR3 protein: CSVPQGAGTEAFF
V gene: TRBV4-1; J gene: TRBJ2-7; clone size: NA; CDR3 protein: CASSQTGGGYEQYF
V gene: TRBV5-6; J gene: TRBJ2-4; clone size: NA; CDR3 protein: CASRAGTVAKNIQYF
V gene: TRBV7-9; J gene: TRBJ1-1; clone size: few; CDR3 protein: CASSSPGTGDEAFF
V gene: TRBV19; J gene: TRBJ1-5; clone size: few; CDR3 protein: CASSKGGGNQPQHF
V gene: TRBV9; J gene: TRBJ2-1; clone size: NA; CDR3 protein: CASSPPHPSGQFF
V gene: TRBV23-1; J gene: TRBJ2-7; clone size: few; CDR3 protein: CASSQPPLAGEGYEQYF
V gene: TRBV7-9; J gene: TRBJ2-1; clone size: NA; CDR3 protein: CASSLVVKHNEQFF
V gene: TRBV7-7; J gene: TRBJ2-1; clone size: few; CDR3 protein: CASSYTGGREQFF
V gene: TRBV11-2; J gene: TRBJ2-1; clone size: few; CDR3 protein: CASSLNRLAGYNEQFF
V gene: TRBV2; J gene: TRBJ2-4; clone size: NA; CDR3 protein: CASTASVVAKNIQYF
V gene: TRBV12-3/TRBV12-4; J gene: TRBJ1-2; clone size: few; CDR3 protein: CASSQHPGSNYGYTF
V gene: TRBV29-1; J gene: TRBJ2-1; clone size: few; CDR3 protein: CSALDLSSYNEQFF
V gene: TRBV6-6; J gene: TRBJ1-1; clone size: few; CDR3 protein: CASSFLGQGAEAFF
V gene: TRBV29-1; J gene: TRBJ1-1; clone size: NA; CDR3 protein: CSVADSGNTEAFF
V gene: TRBV6-5; J gene: TRBJ1-2; clone size: NA; CDR3 protein: CASSVDRGQFDYGYTF
V gene: TRBV19; J gene: TRBJ2-1; clone size: few; CDR3 protein: CASSIVAVPHNEQFF
V gene: TRBV12-3/TRBV12-4; J gene: TRBJ1-1; clone size: few; CDR3 protein: CASTLGPAEAFF
V gene: TRBV25-1; J gene: TRBJ2-2; clone size: few; CDR3 protein: CASSEFYAGELFF
V gene: TRBV4-1; J gene: TRBJ1-5; clone size: NA; CDR3 protein: CASSQDDRVEPQHF
V gene: TRBV7-9; J gene: TRBJ2-1; clone size: NA; CDR3 protein: CATRPASGSPSSYNEQFF
V gene: TRBV25-1; J gene: TRBJ2-1; clone size: NA; CDR3 protein: CASSGGLAGIDEQFF
V gene: TRBV5-6; J gene: TRBJ2-1; clone size: NA; CDR3 protein: CASSPRGLADENEQFF
V gene: TRBV5-4; J gene: TRBJ2-5; clone size: few; CDR3 protein: CASSLVGGGPQETQYF
V gene: TRBV7-9; J gene: TRBJ1-5; clone size: NA; CDR3 protein: CASSPGEGGYQPQHF
V gene: TRBV6-2/TRBV6-3; J gene: TRBJ1-1; clone size: few; CDR3 protein: CASSPPSNTEAFF
V gene: TRBV5-1; J gene: TRBJ2-7; clone size: NA; CDR3 protein: CASSAGGGQIYEQYF
V gene: TRBV25-1; J gene: TRBJ2-5; clone size: NA; CDR3 protein: CASGEGAMGEETQYF
V gene: TRBV6-2/TRBV6-3; J gene: TRBJ2-1; clone size: NA; CDR3 protein: CASSYPHTSNEQFF
V gene: TRBV7-9; J gene: TRBJ2-5; clone size: NA; CDR3 protein: CAISLDSGGETQYF
V gene: TRBV4-1; J gene: TRBJ1-3; clone size: NA; CDR3 protein: CASSQDYGAGNTIYF
V gene: TRBV9; J gene: TRBJ2-5; clone size: NA; CDR3 protein: CASSRYTGGGETQYF
V gene: TRBV20-1; J gene: TRBJ2-7; clone size: NA; CDR3 protein: CSARDGESEQYF